The source of this T cell receptor (beta chain) is a study of CD8 T cells in Susac syndrome. Germline CDR1 reads MDHEN; CDR2 reads SYDVKM. Trimming removed 10 bases from V and 6 bases from J; junction bases left unmatched: 5. This CDR3 is 11 amino acids long. RNA was extracted with the RNeasy kit, and a quantity of roughly 0.5 to 1 ug was reverse transcribed using random hexamers. TCRdb fed the immunoSEQ multiplex PCR reads into MiXCR, producing one record per CDR3 protein. The sample lists about 180,000 distinct CDR3 sequences; roughly 94% were seen once. Sequenced material: CD4+ T cells from PBMCs. This clonotype was sampled from a human donor with Susac syndrome. The chain links TRBV28 to TRBJ2-7; 8 bases fit TRBD1. CDR3 sequence reads: CATARGPEQYF. The CDR3 DNA reads as TGTGCCACCGCCAGGGGGCCCGAGCAGTACTTC. Together with reference TRBV28 and TRBJ2-7, the CDR3 gives the full variable domain: DVKVTQSSRYLVKRTGEKVFLECVQDMDHENMFWYRQDPGLGLRLIYFSYDVKMKEKGDIPEGYSVSREKKERFSLILESASTNQTSMYLCATARGPEQYFGPGTRLTVT.